This T cell receptor (beta chain) was sequenced in a study of blood T cells in healthy people across ages. Trimming took off 7 bases at V and 1 base at J, with 22 bases between the two ends. Germline CDR1 reads MGHRA; CDR2 reads YSYEKL. The CDR3 runs 17 residues. Alongside a J-beta primer mix, a sample-barcoded 5' primer served in a second PCR lasting 7 to 11 cycles. Using its own MiXCR run on the 5' RACE reads, TCRdb lists one record per CDR3 protein. The sample carries fewer than 800,000 distinct CDR3 sequences, 25% recorded once. This sample also appeared in a second study, on T cells of mothers and their children. That source adds: Not a single persistent microchimeric T cell clone was detected.

The sample comprised blood. The receptor was isolated from a boy aged 5-17 years in good health. The chain carries TRBV4-1 and TRBJ1-1, with D maybe TRBD1 (5 bases). The CDR3 sequence is CASTPGQLGAKNTEAFF. In DNA form, the CDR3 reads TGCGCCAGCACCCCGGGGCAGCTAGGAGCTAAGAACACTGAAGCTTTCTTT.